The 30 T cell receptor beta chains below all came from one sample that was sequenced in a study of response to subunit inactivated influenza vaccine. TCRdb fed the RT-PCR reads into MiXCR, producing one record per CDR3 protein. This table has more than 550,000 distinct CDR3 sequences, around 11% appearing once. The data were also submitted as part of a second study, on T cells expressing NK-cell markers. That report adds: With UMIs, 5'RACE template switching was used to make TCR beta cDNA.

The specimen was PBMCs from blood, collected on the day of vaccination. All receptors derive from a man in his fifties or sixties who received an inactivated influenza vaccine.

This clonotype has only a few counts. The V call is TRBV6-5, the J call TRBJ1-1; D gene ambiguous. Germline CDR1 reads MNHEY; CDR2 reads SVGAGI. CDR3 length equals 14 residues. The V end lost 3 bases, the J end lost 0 bases, and 8 bases lay between the germline ends. The CDR3 nucleotides read TGTGCCAGCAGTTATGCCACTGTGAACACTGAAGCTTTCTTT. This sequence encodes CASSYATVNTEAFF.

This clonotype turned up a few times. The V gene is TRBV9, the J gene TRBJ2-3; 15 bases line up with TRBD2. Germline assignment: CDR1 SGDLS and CDR2 YYNGEE. The length of the CDR3 is 19 residues. V shed 2 bases, J shed 1 base, and the junction held 8 bases outside the gene matches. Here the CDR3 DNA reads TGTGCCAGCAGCGTTGGGGGGGGACTAGCGGGAGGAGGCACAGATACGCAGTATTTT. Translation: CASSVGGGLAGGGTDTQYF.

The gene calls are TRBV5-1 and TRBJ2-3, with 7 bases that match TRBD1. Per germline, CDR1 SGHRS and CDR2 YFSETQ. The V and J ends lost 2 bases and 2 bases, in that order; junction bases with no gene match: 5. The CDR3 is 15 amino acids. Here the CDR3 reads CASSFGTGATDTQYF. CDR3 bases: TGCGCCAGCAGCTTTGGAACAGGGGCCACAGATACGCAGTATTTT. Filled out from reference TRBV5-1 and TRBJ2-3, the complete variable domain reads KAGVTQTPRYLIKTRGQQVTLSCSPISGHRSVSWYQQTPGQGLQFLFEYFSETQRNKGNFPGRFSGRQFSNSRSEMNVSTLELGDSALYLCASSFGTGATDTQYFGPGTRLTVL.

This clonotype was detected only a few times. The CDR3 coding sequence is TGTGCCAGCAGCCCAGTTCGAACTAGCGGGGGGAATGAGCAGTTCTTC. The encoded protein is CASSPVRTSGGNEQFF. This chain connects TRBV12-3 or TRBV12-4 to TRBJ2-1; TRBD2 matches at 12 bases. After removal of 6 bases from V and 7 bases from J, the junction contained 10 bases not matched to a gene. The CDR3 has 16 residues.

J is TRBJ1-4 and V is TRBV20-1; 8 bases line up with TRBD1. With 5 bases clipped from V and 7 bases from J, the junction kept 12 bases outside the gene matches. This CDR3 contains 15 residues. From germline, CDR1 is DFQATT and CDR2 SNEGSKA (reference sequence). CDR3 sequence reads: CSALPGQGFGEKLFF. DNA for the CDR3: TGCAGTGCTCTTCCCGGACAGGGATTTGGTGAAAAACTGTTTTTT.

This clonotype occurred many times. The V and J genes are TRBV5-1 and TRBJ2-3; D ambiguous. Germline V lookup: CDR1 SGHRS, CDR2 YFSETQ. The CDR3 totals 13 residues. Trimming cost V 4 bases and J 2 bases, with 8 bases left between them. CDR3 coding DNA: TGCGCCAGCAGCCGACGTCTCACAGATACGCAGTATTTT. Its protein product is CASSRRLTDTQYF.

This clonotype was counted a single time. The chain uses TRBV7-2 and TRBJ1-2, with 8 bases lining up with TRBD1. The CDR3 runs 15 residues. The V gene's germline CDR1 is SGHTA and CDR2 FQGNSA. V was clipped by 4 bases and J by 2 bases; unmatched bases: 6. DNA of the CDR3: TGTGCCAGCAGCTCCCGTCGGACAGGGAACTATGGCTACACCTTC. This codes for CASSSRRTGNYGYTF.

This clonotype was detected many times. CDR3 in DNA: TGTGCCAGCAGGCGTACAGGGGGCACAGATACGCAGTATTTT. Amino acid sequence: CASRRTGGTDTQYF. The J gene is TRBJ2-3, the V gene TRBV6-1, with TRBD1 identical over 7 bases. CDR1 is MNHNS, CDR2 SASEGT, per germline. The CDR3 length is 14 residues. V gave up 6 bases and J gave up 1 base; unmatched junction bases: 4.

In this sample, this clonotype turned up a few times. The chain combines TRBV30 with TRBJ2-5; TRBD1 might be the D (5 bases). Germline values: CDR1 GTSNPN, CDR2 SVGIG (reference sequence). CDR3 length equals 13 residues. Trimming left V 2 bases short and J 5 bases short, with 12 bases between. The CDR3 nucleotides are TGTGCCTGGAGTCCAGCAGGGCGGGAGACCCAGTACTTC. Translated, it gives CAWSPAGRETQYF.

This clonotype was seen only a few times. V is TRBV2 and J is TRBJ2-5; 11 nucleotides line up with TRBD1. The CDR3 runs to 15 residues. Germline V gene data show CDR1 as SNHLY and CDR2 as FYNNEI. The J segment lost 3 bases and the V segment lost 8 bases, leaving 8 bases of the junction unmatched. CDR3 sequence (DNA): TGTGCCAGCGCAAACCGGGACAGGGGGGAAGAGACCCAGTACTTC. This sequence encodes CASANRDRGEETQYF. Variable domain in full (rest from reference TRBV2 and TRBJ2-5): EPEVTQTPSHQVTQMGQEVILRCVPISNHLYFYWYRQILGQKVEFLVSFYNNEISEKSEIFDDQFSVERPDGSNFTLKIRSTKLEDSAMYFCASANRDRGEETQYFGPGTRLLVL.

This chain connects TRBV9 to TRBJ2-3; D is unclear. V was trimmed by 1 base and J by 0 bases, leaving 12 bases between them. Germline CDR1 is SGDLS and CDR2 is YYNGEE. The CDR3 totals 16 residues. In DNA, the CDR3 is TGTGCCAGCAGCGTATTCAGCGTGACTAGCACAGATACGCAGTATTTT. Translation: CASSVFSVTSTDTQYF.

This clonotype was recorded many times. The chain has TRBV7-8 and TRBJ2-7, with a tentative D call TRBD1 (6 bases). The V gene lost 3 bases and the J gene lost 6 bases, with 24 bases spanning the gap. The CDR3 has 17 amino acids. The germline V gene has CDR1 SGHVS and CDR2 FQNEAQ. The CDR3: CASSFPNRTATGFEQYF. For the CDR3, the DNA is TGTGCCAGCAGCTTTCCAAACCGGACAGCCACGGGTTTCGAGCAGTACTTC.

The V and J genes are TRBV12-3 or TRBV12-4 and TRBJ2-7; 9 nucleotides align to TRBD2. Trimming took 6 bases from V and 7 from J; bases not matched to a gene: 13. This CDR3 has 15 residues. This CDR3 reads CASRTGTSWGLEQYF. The CDR3 DNA reads as TGTGCCAGCAGAACCGGGACTAGCTGGGGTCTGGAGCAGTACTTC.

This chain joins TRBV10-3 and TRBJ2-1; the match to TRBD2 covers 13 bases. Germline V CDR1 and CDR2: ENHRY, SYGVKD. The CDR3 runs 16 residues. With 4 bases clipped from V and 5 bases from J, the junction kept 5 bases outside the gene matches. The CDR3, as DNA: TGTGCCATCAGTGCAAGGACTAGCGGGAGAGACAATGAGCAGTTCTTC. It encodes CAISARTSGRDNEQFF.

The chain links TRBV10-3 to TRBJ2-5; D ambiguous. This CDR3 is built from 12 residues. CDR1 is ENHRY, CDR2 SYGVKD, per germline. The ends were cut back, 6 bases at V and 2 bases at J, with 7 bases in the middle. The CDR3 nucleotides are TGTGCCATCAGCCAGCAACAAGAGACCCAGTACTTC. Residues: CAISQQQETQYF.

This clonotype was seen a few times. The rearrangement joins TRBV5-1 to TRBJ2-7, with D unclear. Germline CDR1 and CDR2: SGHRS and YFSETQ. This CDR3 region has 13 residues. Trimming took 1 base from V and 6 from J, leaving 11 bases between them. DNA for the CDR3: TGCGCCAGCAGCTTGAGGGTAGGTGGCGAGCAGTACTTC. Translated: CASSLRVGGEQYF.

This clonotype was recorded at least ten times. The chain employs TRBV5-1 and TRBJ1-3, with unresolved D. Germline V lookup: CDR1 SGHRS, CDR2 YFSETQ. V was trimmed by 0 bases and J by 3 bases, leaving 13 bases between them. The CDR3 is 16 amino acids. The CDR3 sequence: CASSLGSSAYGNTIYF. CDR3 sequence (DNA): TGCGCCAGCAGCTTGGGGTCGTCGGCGTATGGAAACACCATATATTTT.

This sequence joins TRBV7-9 and TRBJ2-2; D is ambiguous. This CDR3 spans 14 amino acids. V was shortened by 1 base and J by 3 bases, with 6 bases between the two germline ends. From germline, CDR1 is SEHNR and CDR2 FQNEAQ (reference sequence). Here the CDR3 DNA reads TGTGCCAGCAGCTTAGAGTTGTACACCGGGGAGCTGTTTTTT. Encoded protein: CASSLELYTGELFF.

This clonotype was detected many times. This chain links TRBV2 with TRBJ1-1; TRBD1 is a possible D gene (5 bases). Trimming shortened V by 7 bases and J by 8 bases, and 11 bases separated the two germline ends. The germline V gene encodes CDR1 SNHLY and CDR2 FYNNEI. The CDR3 is made up of 11 amino acids. The CDR3 DNA is TGTGCCAGCACGCAGGGTGGGGAAGCTTTCTTT. Translated, it gives CASTQGGEAFF.

The chain carries TRBV15 and TRBJ1-4, with 10 bases fitting TRBD1. The V and J ends lost 3 bases and 5 bases, in that order; junction bases with no gene match: 9. Germline-derived CDR1 and CDR2 are LNHNV and YYDKDF (reference sequence). This CDR3 is built from 17 residues. DNA for the CDR3: TGTGCCACCAGCAGTTGGGACAGGGGCGGGTTCAATGAAAAACTGTTTTTT. Its translation is CATSSWDRGGFNEKLFF.

The CDR3 DNA is TGCAGTGCTACCTCCCCCTTTCAAGAGACCCAGTACTTC. As protein: CSATSPFQETQYF. The chain links TRBV20-1 to TRBJ2-5; no reliable D call. Trimming left V 4 bases short and J 2 bases short, with 11 bases between. The CDR3 extends over 13 amino acids. The V gene's germline CDR1 is DFQATT and CDR2 SNEGSKA (reference sequence).

This chain links TRBV12-3 or TRBV12-4 with TRBJ1-1, with D possibly matching TRBD1 (5 bases). Trimming pared 11 bases from V and 7 bases from J, leaving 20 bases between. This CDR3 has 13 amino acids. The CDR3 reads CAQGRVAGLEAFF. DNA of the CDR3: TGTGCCCAGGGAAGGGTGGCAGGCCTTGAAGCTTTCTTT.

In its sample, this clonotype was seen a few times. The V gene is TRBV6-5, the J gene TRBJ1-6, with D perhaps matching TRBD1 (5 bases). CDR1 is MNHEY, CDR2 SVGAGI, per germline. The CDR3 has 15 amino acids. Deletions cut 0 bases from V and 8 bases from J, with 11 bases between. Written as DNA, the CDR3 is TGTGCCAGCAGTTACTCCACCGGGGGGTATTCACCCCTCCACTTT. Encoded protein: CASSYSTGGYSPLHF.

In this sample, this clonotype turned up a few times. The gene calls are TRBV2 and TRBJ2-6; D tentatively fits TRBD1 or TRBD2 (5 bases each). The CDR3 length is 16 residues. V lost 6 bases to trimming and J lost 0 bases, with 12 bases between them. CDR1 is SNHLY, CDR2 FYNNEI, per germline. In DNA form, the CDR3 reads TGTGCCAGCAGCCGGGACGGAAGCTCTGGGGCCAACGTCCTGACTTTC. Translating it yields CASSRDGSSGANVLTF. The full variable domain, completed using reference TRBV2 and TRBJ2-6, is EPEVTQTPSHQVTQMGQEVILRCVPISNHLYFYWYRQILGQKVEFLVSFYNNEISEKSEIFDDQFSVERPDGSNFTLKIRSTKLEDSAMYFCASSRDGSSGANVLTFGAGSRLTVL.

This clonotype was seen a handful of times. The genes are TRBV5-1 and TRBJ2-3; D gene unclear. V lost 4 bases and J lost 6, with 9 bases in between. The CDR3 runs to 12 residues. CDR1 SGHRS and CDR2 YFSETQ come from the germline V gene. The CDR3 here is CASSPDADTQYF. The CDR3 DNA follows: TGCGCCAGCAGCCCGGACGCCGATACGCAGTATTTT.

The chain links TRBV24-1 to TRBJ2-2; 8 bases match TRBD2. Looked up from germline, CDR1 is KGHDR and CDR2 is SFDVKD. The CDR3 length is 16 residues. V lost 3 bases and J lost 8; bases outside the gene matches: 10. The DNA for the CDR3 is TGTGCCACCAGTGATGAAGGACTAGCCCTAAGAGGGGAGCTGTTTTTT. Translation gives CATSDEGLALRGELFF.

The chain combines TRBV4-1 with TRBJ1-6, with D tentatively TRBD1 (5 bases). The V gene lost 0 bases and the J gene lost 11 bases, with 11 bases spanning the gap. The CDR3 runs 14 residues. Germline V gives CDR1 MGHRA, CDR2 YSYEKL. CDR3 in DNA: TGCGCCAGCAGCCAAGAGGGAAGGGGTGCACCCCTCCACTTT. Translating it yields CASSQEGRGAPLHF.

This clonotype was recorded a few times. The chain combines TRBV7-9 with TRBJ1-6; D unclear. V dropped 5 bases and J dropped 9 bases, with 20 bases sitting between them. Germline V lookup: CDR1 SEHNR, CDR2 FQNEAQ (reference sequence). The CDR3 consists of 16 residues. The CDR3 DNA is TGTGCCAGCAGCCTACTCGTGGGTGTTACTGCTTCACCCCTCCACTTT. It is translated as CASSLLVGVTASPLHF.

The chain couples TRBV28 to TRBJ1-5, with a tentative D call TRBD1 (6 bases). This CDR3 has 17 residues. The V end was cut by 2 bases, the J end by 2 bases, with 16 bases between. Germline CDR1 is MDHEN and CDR2 is SYDVKM. The CDR3 loop reads CASSLDFRGLGNQPQHF. Written as DNA, the CDR3 is TGTGCCAGCAGTTTAGATTTTCGGGGGCTCGGCAATCAGCCCCAGCATTTT.

The rearrangement uses TRBV6-2 or TRBV6-3 and TRBJ2-7; 14 nucleotides match TRBD2. The germline V gene encodes CDR1 MNHEY and CDR2 SVGEGT. V trimming: 2 bases; J trimming: 0 bases; junction bases outside the gene matches: 15. CDR3 length equals 21 residues. CDR3 amino acids: CASSYTGLAGEHPQTSYEQYF. The CDR3 nucleotides read TGTGCCAGCAGTTACACGGGACTAGCGGGAGAGCACCCTCAAACCTCCTACGAGCAGTACTTC.